Presented here are 9 T cell receptor beta chains from one specimen sequenced in a study of early T cells in non-severe SARS-CoV-2 infection. TCRdb reprocessed the 5' RACE reads via MiXCR and lists one record per CDR3 protein. The sample lists around 70,000 distinct CDR3 sequences, less than 15% occurring once. Sequencing input: whole blood. All receptors come from an adult who was a healthcare worker with PCR-confirmed SARS-CoV-2 infection or an uninfected control (not recorded which).

This clonotype was counted at least ten times. The J gene is TRBJ2-2, the V gene TRBV6-2 or TRBV6-3; D remains ambiguous. V was clipped by 0 bases and J by 5 bases, with 4 bases between them. The CDR3 covers 13 residues. The germline V gene encodes CDR1 MNHEY and CDR2 SVGEGT. The CDR3 bases are TGTGCCAGCAGTTACTCGAGGACCGGGGAGCTGTTTTTT. Its translation is CASSYSRTGELFF.

The V call is TRBV2, the J call TRBJ1-5; D is possibly TRBD1 (6 bases). Trimming stripped 2 bases from V and 6 bases from J, with 26 bases between. Germline values: CDR1 SNHLY, CDR2 FYNNEI. The CDR3 runs 19 residues. CDR3 region: CASSELPPGYREVSQPQHF. In nucleotides, the CDR3 is TGTGCCAGCAGTGAATTACCCCCCGGTTACAGGGAGGTGAGTCAGCCCCAGCATTTT.

This rearrangement joins TRBV27 to TRBJ1-2, with TRBD1 matching over 9 bases. Germline V CDR1 and CDR2: MNHEY, SMNVEV (reference sequence). The CDR3 has 12 amino acids. The trim removed 3 bases at V and 8 bases at J, leaving 1 base unmatched. The CDR3 bases are TGTGCCAGCAGTTTTACAGGGGGCGGCTACACCTTC. It yields the protein CASSFTGGGYTF.

The chain employs TRBV11-2 and TRBJ2-2; 7 nucleotides agree with TRBD1. The CDR3 sequence is 14 residues long. J was trimmed by 5 bases and V by 3 bases; bases with no gene match: 3. In germline, CDR1 is SGHAT, CDR2 FQNNGV. The CDR3 region is CASSLDRSTGELFF. Written as DNA, the CDR3 is TGTGCCAGCAGCTTGGACAGGAGTACCGGGGAGCTGTTTTTT. The complete variable domain, with remaining parts taken from reference TRBV11-2 and TRBJ2-2, reads EAGVAQSPRYKIIEKRQSVAFWCNPISGHATLYWYQQILGQGPKLLIQFQNNGVVDDSQLPKDRFSAERLKGVDSTLKIQPAKLEDSAVYLCASSLDRSTGELFFGEGSRLTVL.

The J gene is TRBJ1-4, the V gene TRBV7-2; TRBD1 is a possible D gene (5 bases). Germline V gene data show CDR1 as SGHTA and CDR2 as FQGNSA. V was trimmed by 1 base and J by 3 bases, leaving 9 bases between them. CDR3 length: 15 amino acids. The CDR3 loop is CASSLGDRPNEKLFF. In DNA form, the CDR3 reads TGTGCCAGCAGCTTAGGGGACCGACCTAATGAAAAACTGTTTTTT.

This clonotype came up many times. This chain connects TRBV11-3 to TRBJ2-2; D ambiguous. CDR1 is SGHNT and CDR2 is YENEEA in the germline V gene. CDR3 size: 11 residues. Between the trimmed V and J ends, which lost 8 bases and 6 bases, there was a span of 7 bases. The CDR3 sequence: CASSTAGELFF. Here the CDR3 DNA reads TGTGCCAGCTCGACGGCCGGGGAGCTGTTTTTT.

This clonotype was seen ten or more times. CDR3 DNA: TGTGCCAGCAAACTAGCGGGATCCTACGAGCAGTACTTC. This gives the protein CASKLAGSYEQYF. V gene TRBV2 combines with J gene TRBJ2-7; 10 bases line up with TRBD2. The CDR3 runs to 13 residues. Germline CDR1 reads SNHLY; CDR2 reads FYNNEI. Unmatched junction bases numbered 1, after V lost 7 bases and J lost 1 base. The whole variable domain, filled in from reference TRBV2 and TRBJ2-7, reads EPEVTQTPSHQVTQMGQEVILRCVPISNHLYFYWYRQILGQKVEFLVSFYNNEISEKSEIFDDQFSVERPDGSNFTLKIRSTKLEDSAMYFCASKLAGSYEQYFGPGTRLTVT.

The chain combines TRBV7-2 with TRBJ2-3; the D is unclear. From germline, CDR1 is SGHTA and CDR2 FQGNSA. The CDR3 covers 13 residues. V was cut by 3 bases and J by 9 bases, with 13 bases left in between. In DNA form, the CDR3 reads TGTGCCAGCAGCTTTTTCTCCGAGGACACGCAGTATTTT. Translated, it gives CASSFFSEDTQYF.

The chain uses TRBV7-2 and TRBJ2-5, with a tentative D call TRBD1 (5 bases). Trimming removed 1 base from V and 5 bases from J, with 17 bases in between. Looked up from germline, CDR1 is SGHTA and CDR2 is FQGNSA. This CDR3 is built from 16 residues. The CDR3: CASSLGGFGRGETQYF. In DNA, the CDR3 is TGTGCCAGCAGCTTAGGGGGCTTTGGTAGGGGCGAGACCCAGTACTTC.